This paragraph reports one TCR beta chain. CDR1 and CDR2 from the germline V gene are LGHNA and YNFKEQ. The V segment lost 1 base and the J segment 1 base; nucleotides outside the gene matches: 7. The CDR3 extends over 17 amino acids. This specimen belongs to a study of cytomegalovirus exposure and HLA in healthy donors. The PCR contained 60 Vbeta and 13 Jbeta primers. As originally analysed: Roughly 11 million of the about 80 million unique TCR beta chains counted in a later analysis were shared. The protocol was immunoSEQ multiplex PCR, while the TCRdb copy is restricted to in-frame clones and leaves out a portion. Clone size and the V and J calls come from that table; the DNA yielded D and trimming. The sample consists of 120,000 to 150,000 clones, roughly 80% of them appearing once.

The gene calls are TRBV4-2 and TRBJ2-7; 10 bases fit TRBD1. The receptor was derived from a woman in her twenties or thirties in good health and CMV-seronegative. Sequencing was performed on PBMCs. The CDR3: CASSQGGTGAGSYEQYF. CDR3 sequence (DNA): TGTGCCAGCAGCCAAGGGGGGACAGGGGCAGGGTCCTACGAGCAGTACTTC.